These 8 T cell receptor beta chains were all obtained from the same sample, sequenced in a study of blood T cell repertoires in COVID-19. Here immunoSEQ multiplex PCR was the method, and the copy in TCRdb shows in-frame clones only, minus some. The sample carries 150,000 to 200,000 clones, 75% to 90% recorded once. Sequenced sample: peripheral blood. These receptors originate from a human donor in a cohort sampled during active COVID-19.

This clone was seen more than once but under ten times. The chain is built from TRBV15 and TRBJ2-6, with D unresolved. Deletions cut 4 bases from V and 1 base from J, with 5 bases between. The CDR3 runs to 14 residues. Germline CDR1 is LNHNV and CDR2 is YYDKDF (reference sequence). The CDR3 is CATSKQSGANVLTF. CDR3 coding DNA: TGTGCCACCAGCAAGCAATCTGGGGCCAACGTCCTGACTTTC.

The chain couples TRBV19 to TRBJ1-1; maybe TRBD1 (5 bases). The CDR3 consists of 16 residues. Germline V CDR1 and CDR2: LNHDA, SQIVND (reference sequence). The V gene lost 4 bases and the J gene lost 0 bases, with 15 bases spanning the gap. The CDR3 nucleotides are TGTGCCAGTAGTACAGAGGGGCCTGGGATGAACACTGAAGCTTTCTTT. Translating gives CASSTEGPGMNTEAFF. Combining the CDR3 with reference TRBV19 and TRBJ1-1 gives the whole variable domain DGGITQSPKYLFRKEGQNVTLSCEQNLNHDAMYWYRQDPGQGLRLIYYSQIVNDFQKGDIAEGYSVSREKKESFPLTVTSAQKNPTAFYLCASSTEGPGMNTEAFFGQGTRLTVV.

This clone has only one observation. The chain uses TRBV3-1 (or the pseudogene TRBV3-2) and TRBJ2-1; 10 bases align to TRBD1. V gave up 4 bases and J gave up 7 bases; unmatched junction bases: 4. The CDR3 spans 14 residues. Germline V CDR1 and CDR2: LGHDT, YNNKEL (reference sequence). The CDR3 is CASSLRDRGNEQFF. For the CDR3, the DNA is TGTGCCAGCAGCCTCCGGGACAGGGGTAATGAGCAGTTCTTC.

The chain joins TRBV30 to TRBJ2-5; no firm D call. The CDR3 has 12 residues. Germline CDR1 and CDR2: GTSNPN and SVGIG (reference sequence). V shed 3 bases and J shed 3 bases, with 8 bases lying between them. Here the CDR3 DNA reads TGTGCCTGGAGCGAACTCAAAGAGACCCAGTACTTC. Translating gives CAWSELKETQYF.

The chain is built from TRBV4-3 and TRBJ2-1; TRBD2 aligns across 7 bases. The trim removed 4 bases at V and 3 bases at J, leaving 6 bases unmatched. Looked up from germline, CDR1 is LGHNA and CDR2 is YSLEER. The CDR3 is made up of 15 amino acids. CDR3 protein: CASSPLAGDYNEQFF. The CDR3 bases are TGCGCCAGCAGCCCTCTTGCGGGGGACTACAATGAGCAGTTCTTC.

The chain is built from TRBV4-1 and TRBJ2-3; 9 bases map to TRBD2. V gave up 0 bases and J gave up 9 bases; unmatched junction bases: 13. The CDR3 runs 17 residues. The germline V gene encodes CDR1 MGHRA and CDR2 YSYEKL. The CDR3: CASSQDLSGGRGPTQYF. CDR3 sequence (DNA): TGCGCCAGCAGCCAAGACCTTAGCGGGGGAAGGGGCCCGACGCAGTATTTT.

J is TRBJ2-2 and V is TRBV30, with D unresolved. V lost 4 bases and J lost 6, with 6 bases in between. The length of the CDR3 is 11 residues. Germline values: CDR1 GTSNPN, CDR2 SVGIG (reference sequence). In nucleotides, the CDR3 is TGTGCCTGGATAGCCGCCGGGGAGCTGTTTTTT. Residues: CAWIAAGELFF.

This clone was seen just once. The chain recombines TRBV6-4 with TRBJ2-1; D is unresolved. From germline, CDR1 is MRHNA and CDR2 SNTAGT. The V end lost 1 base, the J end lost 6 bases, and 4 bases lay between the germline ends. The CDR3 sequence is 12 residues long. In nucleotides, the CDR3 is TGTGCCAGCAGTGACTACGGCAATGAGCAGTTCTTC. Encoded protein: CASSDYGNEQFF.